This T cell receptor (beta chain) was identified during a study of blood T cell repertoires in COVID-19. In the study overall: T cells, B-cell-depleted T cells, or PBMCs provided the cDNA or gDNA that served as material.

Looked up from germline, CDR1 is MDHEN and CDR2 is SYDVKM. Trimming shortened V by 7 bases and J by 7 bases, and 17 bases separated the two germline ends. This CDR3 is built from 14 residues. Per the original methods: Amplification with reference gene primers provided the estimates of nucleated cell counts. Measured with immunoSEQ multiplex PCR; TCRdb has only the in-frame clones, and not every one. That table supplies the V and J calls and clone size; D and trimming were determined from the DNA. The table lists 150,000 or so clones, more than 90% of them singletons. The sequence derives from a man aged 50 or older with acute or convalescent COVID-19. The rearrangement links TRBV28 to TRBJ1-5, with D unclear. The sequenced sample consisted of peripheral blood. The CDR3 sequence is CASTRWQVEQPQHF. CDR3 nucleotide sequence: TGTGCCAGCACCCGGTGGCAGGTCGAACAGCCCCAGCATTTT.